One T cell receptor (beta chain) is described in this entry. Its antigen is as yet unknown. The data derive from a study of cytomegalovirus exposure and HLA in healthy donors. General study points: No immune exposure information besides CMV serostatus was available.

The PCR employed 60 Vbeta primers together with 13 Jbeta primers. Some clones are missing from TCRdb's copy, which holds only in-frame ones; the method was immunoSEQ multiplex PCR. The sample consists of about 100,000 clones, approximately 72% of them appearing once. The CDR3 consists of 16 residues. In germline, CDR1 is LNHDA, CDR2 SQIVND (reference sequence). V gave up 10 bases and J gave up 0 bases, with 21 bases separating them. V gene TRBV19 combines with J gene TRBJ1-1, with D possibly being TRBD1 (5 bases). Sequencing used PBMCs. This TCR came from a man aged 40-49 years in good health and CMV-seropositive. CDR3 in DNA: TGTGCCACCCGGGGGGGAACTCGACAGATGAACACTGAAGCTTTCTTT. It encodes CATRGGTRQMNTEAFF.